These 14 T cell receptor beta chains were all obtained from the same sample, sequenced in a study of blood T cell repertoires in COVID-19. Clones were read by immunoSEQ multiplex PCR, and TCRdb kept only the in-frame ones, dropping some. The data contain 100,000 to 150,000 clones, around 85% of them seen just once; the ten biggest clones take up approximately 18%. Material: peripheral blood. These receptor sequences come from a man aged 25 to 40 with COVID-19, enrolled during active disease.

The chain joins TRBV24-1 to TRBJ2-6; D possibly corresponds to TRBD1 (6 bases). Germline V gene data show CDR1 as KGHDR and CDR2 as SFDVKD. The CDR3 is made up of 16 amino acids. V was cut by 4 bases and J by 0 bases, with 9 bases left in between. DNA of the CDR3: TGTGCCACCAGTGAACAGGGCCACTCTGGGGCCAACGTCCTGACTTTC. It codes for CATSEQGHSGANVLTF.

This sequence joins TRBV28 and TRBJ2-7, with TRBD2 matching 8 bases. Germline V CDR1 and CDR2: MDHEN, SYDVKM. J was trimmed by 3 bases and V by 3 bases; bases with no gene match: 10. This CDR3 is 16 amino acids long. CDR3 sequence: CASSFPLSGNDYEQYF. DNA for the CDR3: TGTGCCAGCAGTTTCCCACTTAGCGGGAACGACTACGAGCAGTACTTC.

With regard to this clone: Within the sample, other DNA sequences also encode this same CDR3. The chain's CDR3 is CATSREGGTGGEKLFF. Here the CDR3 DNA reads TGTGCCACCAGCAGAGAAGGGGGGACAGGCGGGGAAAAACTGTTTTTT. The chain has TRBV15 and TRBJ1-4; 8 bases line up with TRBD1. The V gene end was trimmed by 0 bases and the J gene end by 8 bases; junction bases not matched to a gene: 8. The V gene's germline CDR1 is LNHNV and CDR2 YYDKDF (reference sequence). This CDR3 region has 16 residues.

About this clone itself: Other DNA variants within this sample encode the same CDR3. The chain combines TRBV19 with TRBJ2-5, with TRBD2 matching over 7 bases. CDR3 length: 14 amino acids. The germline V gene has CDR1 LNHDA and CDR2 SQIVND (reference sequence). Trimming took 3 bases from V and 5 from J; bases not matched to a gene: 6. The CDR3 sequence: CASSIGGSQETQYF. The CDR3 nucleotides are TGTGCCAGTAGTATCGGCGGGAGCCAGGAGACCCAGTACTTC.

This clone showed up just a few times. V gene TRBV29-1 combines with J gene TRBJ1-4; perhaps TRBD1 as D (5 bases). Between the trimmed V and J ends, which lost 6 bases and 0 bases, there was a span of 14 bases. CDR1 is SQVTM and CDR2 is ANQGSEA in the germline V gene. The length of the CDR3 is 15 residues. The chain's CDR3 is CSVVSRAATNEKLFF. CDR3 DNA: TGCAGCGTGGTCTCCAGGGCTGCAACTAATGAAAAACTGTTTTTT.

The CDR3 loop reads CASSIDLAGGPGSYNEQFF. The CDR3 bases are TGTGCCAGTAGTATAGATCTGGCGGGAGGGCCGGGGTCCTACAATGAGCAGTTCTTC. The chain combines TRBV19 with TRBJ2-1; 9 nucleotides match TRBD2. J lost 1 base, V lost 0 bases, and 10 bases had no gene match. This CDR3 has 19 residues. CDR1 and CDR2 (germline): LNHDA, SQIVND (reference sequence).

This chain connects TRBV19 to TRBJ2-1; no definite D call. This CDR3 region has 12 residues. Per germline, CDR1 LNHDA and CDR2 SQIVND (reference sequence). The ends were cut back, 5 bases at V and 0 bases at J, with 2 bases in the middle. The CDR3 loop reads CASSLSYNEQFF. In nucleotides, the CDR3 is TGTGCCAGTAGTCTCTCCTACAATGAGCAGTTCTTC.

This chain connects TRBV28 to TRBJ1-2; TRBD1 matches 10 bases. With 5 bases clipped from V and 0 bases from J, the junction kept 9 bases outside the gene matches. The germline CDR1 and CDR2 sequences are MDHEN and SYDVKM. The CDR3 length is 17 residues. The CDR3 bases are TGTGCCAGCAGTCGAGCGGACAGGGGGGAGGCTAACTATGGCTACACCTTC. It is translated as CASSRADRGEANYGYTF.

The chain combines TRBV5-1 with TRBJ2-7; D may be TRBD1 (6 bases). This CDR3 comprises 14 residues. Germline CDR1 reads SGHRS; CDR2 reads YFSETQ. Trimming pared 4 bases from V and 6 bases from J, leaving 17 bases between. The CDR3 region has the DNA TGCGCCAGCAGCCTTGGCCGTACAGGGTTCGAGCAGTACTTC. Encoded protein: CASSLGRTGFEQYF.

The chain has TRBV7-8 and TRBJ2-3; maybe TRBD2 (5 bases). CDR1 and CDR2 (germline): SGHVS, FQNEAQ. V was cut by 5 bases and J by 0 bases, with 15 bases left in between. This CDR3 is 16 amino acids long. DNA for the CDR3: TGTGCCAGCAGCATGCGGACTTTCACTAGCACAGATACGCAGTATTTT. Amino acid sequence: CASSMRTFTSTDTQYF.

This clone was seen more than once but under ten times. The chain carries TRBV19 and TRBJ2-2; TRBD1 is a possible D gene (5 bases). With 8 bases removed from V and 3 bases from J, the gap between germline ends came to 13 bases. This CDR3 is built from 14 residues. Looked up from germline, CDR1 is LNHDA and CDR2 is SQIVND (reference sequence). The DNA for the CDR3 is TGTGCCAGTGCCTCTGGACACCACACCGGGGAGCTGTTTTTT. Its protein product is CASASGHHTGELFF.

The chain recombines TRBV9 with TRBJ2-3, with TRBD2 identical over 11 bases. Per the germline V gene, CDR1 is SGDLS and CDR2 is YYNGEE. V lost 0 bases to trimming and J lost 4 bases; unmatched junction nucleotides: 1. CDR3 length: 15 residues. This chain's CDR3 is CASSVASGGSDTQYF. CDR3 DNA: TGTGCCAGCAGCGTAGCTAGCGGGGGGTCAGATACGCAGTATTTT.

The chain couples TRBV19 to TRBJ1-1, with TRBD1 identical over 10 bases. The CDR3 length is 14 residues. Unmatched junction bases numbered 4, after V lost 3 bases and J lost 6 bases. Per germline, CDR1 LNHDA and CDR2 SQIVND (reference sequence). CDR3 sequence reads: CASSIGGQGSEAFF. CDR3 sequence (DNA): TGTGCCAGTAGTATTGGGGGACAGGGGTCTGAAGCTTTCTTT. Looking up the rest from reference TRBV19 and TRBJ1-1 gives the full variable domain: DGGITQSPKYLFRKEGQNVTLSCEQNLNHDAMYWYRQDPGQGLRLIYYSQIVNDFQKGDIAEGYSVSREKKESFPLTVTSAQKNPTAFYLCASSIGGQGSEAFFGQGTRLTVV.

This clone is a singleton in its sample. The chain has TRBV11-2 and TRBJ1-2; TRBD1 is a possible D gene (5 bases). CDR1 is SGHAT, CDR2 FQNNGV, per germline. The V end lost 4 bases, the J end lost 4 bases, and 10 bases lay between the germline ends. This CDR3 comprises 13 residues. CDR3 sequence (DNA): TGTGCCAGCAGCTCTCAGGGCGGCTATGGCTACACCTTC. Residues: CASSSQGGYGYTF.